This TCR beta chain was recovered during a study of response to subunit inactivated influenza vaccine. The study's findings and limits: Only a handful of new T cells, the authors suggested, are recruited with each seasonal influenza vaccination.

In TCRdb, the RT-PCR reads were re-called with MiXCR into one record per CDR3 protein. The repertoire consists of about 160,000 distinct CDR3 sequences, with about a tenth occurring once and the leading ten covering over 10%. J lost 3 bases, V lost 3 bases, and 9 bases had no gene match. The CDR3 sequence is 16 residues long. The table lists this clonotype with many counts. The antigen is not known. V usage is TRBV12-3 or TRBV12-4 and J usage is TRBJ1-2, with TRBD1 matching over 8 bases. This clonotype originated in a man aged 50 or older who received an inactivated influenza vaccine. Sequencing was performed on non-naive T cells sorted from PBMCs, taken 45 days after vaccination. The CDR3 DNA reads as TGTGCCAGCAGTTTGGTCCCAGGGGGCCTGGACTATGGCTACACCTTC. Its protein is CASSLVPGGLDYGYTF.